This is a list of T cell receptor beta chains from one sample in a study of blood T cell repertoires in COVID-19. Measured with immunoSEQ multiplex PCR; TCRdb has only the in-frame clones, and not every one. The sample includes 100,000 to 150,000 clones, about 80% of them seen just once. Specimen: peripheral blood. Source of these receptors: a man aged 35 to 55 with active or convalescent COVID-19. Both conserved end residues are part of each CDR3. A D gene is named only where the DNA matches it firmly. Expanded clones get a size class; other rows say once, few or many, or leave the size out.

size: few
J: TRBJ1-5
V: TRBV19
D: NA
DNA: TGTGCCAGTAGTATAGCAGGGAACAATCAGCCCCAGCATTTT
CDR3: CASSIAGNNQPQHF

size: NA
J: TRBJ2-3
V: TRBV7-9
D: NA
DNA: TGTGCCAGCAGCTCCGGGGGTGGGGCAGATACGCAGTATTTT
CDR3: CASSSGGGADTQYF

size: NA
J: TRBJ1-2
V: TRBV11-2
D: NA
DNA: TGTGCCAGCAGCCCGGACACAATCTATGGCTACACCTTC
CDR3: CASSPDTIYGYTF

size: NA
J: TRBJ2-3
V: TRBV5-1
D: TRBD2
DNA: TGCGCCAGCAGCTTGGAGGGGCGGGGGGCCTCTAATACGCAGTATTTT
CDR3: CASSLEGRGASNTQYF

size: NA
J: TRBJ2-5
V: TRBV29-1
D: NA
DNA: TGCAGCGTACGAGTAGCTGGGACCCAGTACTTC
CDR3: CSVRVAGTQYF

size: NA
J: TRBJ1-1
V: TRBV11-3
D: NA
DNA: TGTGCCAGCAGCTTAGGGGCAGGGTCCCTTGAAGCTTTCTTT
CDR3: CASSLGAGSLEAFF

size: NA
J: TRBJ2-1
V: TRBV28
D: TRBD2
DNA: TGTGCCAGCAGTTTGGCGGGAGATCAGAATGAGCAGTTCTTC
CDR3: CASSLAGDQNEQFF

size: NA
J: TRBJ1-2
V: TRBV6-5
D: NA
DNA: TGTGCCACCGTCTACAGGGACCTCTATGGCTACACCTTC
CDR3: CATVYRDLYGYTF

size: NA
J: TRBJ1-5
V: TRBV7-8
D: NA
DNA: TGTGCCAGCAGCTGGTCTCCAGATCAGCCCCAGCATTTT
CDR3: CASSWSPDQPQHF

size: NA
J: TRBJ2-5
V: TRBV6-5
D: TRBD2
DNA: TGTGCCAGCAGGGGACTAGCGAAAGAGACCCAGTACTTC
CDR3: CASRGLAKETQYF

size: NA
J: TRBJ1-1
V: TRBV29-1
D: NA
DNA: TGCAGCGTGGAGGAGGTGTGGGGAGGATACACTGAAGCTTTCTTT
CDR3: CSVEEVWGGYTEAFF

size: NA
J: TRBJ1-4
V: TRBV6-5
D: TRBD1
DNA: TGTGCCAGCAGTTACGTGGAGGGGGCGACTAATGAAAAACTGTTTTTT
CDR3: CASSYVEGATNEKLFF

size: once
J: TRBJ1-4
V: TRBV3-1/TRBV3-2
D: NA
DNA: TGTGCCAGCAGCCAAGCGGATGAAAAACTGTTTTTT
CDR3: CASSQADEKLFF

size: NA
J: TRBJ1-2
V: TRBV12-3/TRBV12-4
D: NA
DNA: TGTGCCAGCAGTTTAGACCTAAATGGCTACACCTTC
CDR3: CASSLDLNGYTF

size: NA
J: TRBJ2-5
V: TRBV4-3
D: TRBD2
DNA: TGCGCCAGCAGCCAAGTGGCTAGCGGGGGGGCCCGATCCCAGACCCAGTACTTC
CDR3: CASSQVASGGARSQTQYF

size: NA
J: TRBJ1-5
V: TRBV7-2
D: NA
DNA: TGTGCCAGCAGCTTAACCCAGGGCAATCAGCCCCAGCATTTT
CDR3: CASSLTQGNQPQHF

size: few
J: TRBJ2-7
V: TRBV19
D: NA
DNA: TGTGCCAGCAGTCGTGGCAGGGGCTACGAGCAGTACTTC
CDR3: CASSRGRGYEQYF

size: NA
J: TRBJ1-1
V: TRBV4-1
D: NA
DNA: TGCGCCAGCAGCGTTCAGGGGACCACTGAAGCTTTCTTT
CDR3: CASSVQGTTEAFF

size: once
J: TRBJ2-7
V: TRBV28
D: NA
DNA: TGTGCCAGCCGTGTCCCTGGAGGTTCCTACGAGCAGTACTTC
CDR3: CASRVPGGSYEQYF

size: once
J: TRBJ1-1
V: TRBV7-2
D: NA
DNA: TGTGCCAGCAGCCCATTTAGGCGGGGCGGGGACACTGAAGCTTTCTTT
CDR3: CASSPFRRGGDTEAFF

size: NA
J: TRBJ2-2
V: TRBV3-1/TRBV3-2
D: TRBD2
DNA: TGTGCCAGCAGCCAAGGTCCGGCGGGAGGAAGGACCGGGGAGCTGTTTTTT
CDR3: CASSQGPAGGRTGELFF

size: NA
J: TRBJ1-2
V: TRBV6-5
D: NA
DNA: TGTGCCAGCAGTTGGACTGCTAACTATGGCTACACCTTC
CDR3: CASSWTANYGYTF

size: NA
J: TRBJ1-1
V: TRBV30
D: TRBD1
DNA: TGTGCCTGGGGACAGGGATCCCATGAAGCTTTCTTT
CDR3: CAWGQGSHEAFF

size: NA
J: TRBJ2-3
V: TRBV7-3
D: NA
DNA: TGTGCCAGCAGCTCAAGACCAAGTGGGAGCAAGAATACGCAGTATTTT
CDR3: CASSSRPSGSKNTQYF

size: NA
J: TRBJ1-1
V: TRBV12-5
D: TRBD1
DNA: TGTGCTAGTGGTTTGGTCACAGGGGTTGGAGGCACTGAAGCTTTCTTT
CDR3: CASGLVTGVGGTEAFF

size: NA
J: TRBJ2-1
V: TRBV6-2/TRBV6-3
D: TRBD2
DNA: TGTGCCAGCAGTGCCCCCGGGACTAGCGGGGGGGGTAATGAGCAGTTCTTC
CDR3: CASSAPGTSGGGNEQFF

size: NA
J: TRBJ2-2
V: TRBV29-1
D: NA
DNA: TGCAGCGTTGGGGGGCAGGGGAAGGCCGGGGAGCTGTTTTTT
CDR3: CSVGGQGKAGELFF

size: NA
J: TRBJ2-2
V: TRBV5-1
D: NA
DNA: TGCGCCAGCAGCTTGGAGTTGGCAGGGATCACCGGGGAGCTGTTTTTT
CDR3: CASSLELAGITGELFF

size: NA
J: TRBJ1-2
V: TRBV18
D: NA
DNA: TGTGCCAGCTCACCCGTCGAGGGCACCCGATATGGCTACACCTTC
CDR3: CASSPVEGTRYGYTF